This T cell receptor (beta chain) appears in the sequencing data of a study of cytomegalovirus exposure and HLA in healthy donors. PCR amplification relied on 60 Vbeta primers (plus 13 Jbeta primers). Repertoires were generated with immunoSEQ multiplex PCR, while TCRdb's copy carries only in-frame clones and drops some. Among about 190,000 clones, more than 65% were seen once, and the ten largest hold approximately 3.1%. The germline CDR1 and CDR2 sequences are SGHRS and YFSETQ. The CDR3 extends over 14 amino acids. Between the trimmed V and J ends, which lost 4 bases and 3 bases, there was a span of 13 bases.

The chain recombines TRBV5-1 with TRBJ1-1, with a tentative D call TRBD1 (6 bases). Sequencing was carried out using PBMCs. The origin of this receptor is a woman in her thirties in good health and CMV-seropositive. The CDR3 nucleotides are TGCGCCAGCAGCATTGGAGCAGGGGACACTGAAGCTTTCTTT. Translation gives CASSIGAGDTEAFF.